These T cell receptor beta chains were read from a single sample in a study of cytomegalovirus exposure and HLA in healthy donors. Assay used: immunoSEQ multiplex PCR; TCRdb lists only in-frame clones, some missing. The sample yields 100,000 to 150,000 clones, 75% to 85% seen once. Input material: PBMCs. The receptors shown here come from a man over 45 in good health and CMV-seronegative. Both conserved end residues are part of each CDR3. The order of the fields is V gene, J gene, clone size, CDR3 protein. Size is omitted from some rows. Given values are once, few, many or a class for expanded clones.

TRBV2,TRBJ1-5,NA,CASSDIYDQPQHF
TRBV7-2,TRBJ2-2,NA,CASSLITGGGTGELFF
TRBV5-1,TRBJ1-4,NA,CASSLARATDEKLFF
TRBV7-9,TRBJ2-1,NA,CSSSLDVTAYNEQFF
TRBV4-3,TRBJ1-5,few,CASSQDPFQPQHF
TRBV11-3,TRBJ1-1,NA,CASSVGLNTEAFF
TRBV5-1,TRBJ1-4,NA,CASSLLGTGEEKLFF
TRBV6-4,TRBJ1-5,NA,CASWLGGPWRPQHF
TRBV5-8,TRBJ2-1,NA,CASSLGRQPDRQFF
TRBV28,TRBJ2-1,few,CASSPGGGEQFF
TRBV7-3,TRBJ2-5,once,CASSPIAGEQETQYF
TRBV7-2,TRBJ2-7,few,CASSSTGQGEQYF
TRBV7-9,TRBJ1-5,once,CSSSSTGGPPDQPQHF
TRBV18,TRBJ1-2,NA,CASSPGPLTGAGYTF
TRBV6-5,TRBJ2-1,NA,CASSPAGLRYNEQFF
TRBV5-4,TRBJ2-3,once,CASSPSGDFTDTQYF
TRBV19,TRBJ1-3,NA,CASSRDRGLDTIYF
TRBV6-5,TRBJ1-3,NA,CASSVPGSGNTIYF
TRBV29-1,TRBJ2-6,few,CSVPGQGGAGANVLTF
TRBV6-5,TRBJ1-6,NA,CATCRGRNSPLHF
TRBV2,TRBJ1-2,NA,CASSQDRGGYTF
TRBV9,TRBJ1-1,NA,CASSVGWTGEAFF
TRBV5-4,TRBJ2-1,NA,CASSDNRRMEQFF
TRBV5-1,TRBJ2-3,few,CASSLSGGGTDTQYF
TRBV10-3,TRBJ2-2,once,CAISEGGTANTGELFF
TRBV5-4,TRBJ2-3,NA,CASSFRQGADTQYF
TRBV28,TRBJ1-5,NA,CASSAGTWGAQHF
TRBV6-6,TRBJ2-5,once,CASRPGLAGETQYF
TRBV7-9,TRBJ1-1,NA,CSSSLGFGTENTEAFF
TRBV2,TRBJ2-1,NA,CASTGDREWGEQFF
TRBV19,TRBJ1-6,NA,CASSTDSLMDSPLHF
TRBV18,TRBJ1-1,NA,CASSTQGPNTEAFF
TRBV6-1,TRBJ1-1,few,CASRQGVNTEAFF
TRBV7-7,TRBJ2-5,NA,CASSPTTSGVETQYF
TRBV2,TRBJ1-1,few,CASNRASNTEAFF
TRBV6-6,TRBJ1-6,NA,CASSSGNYNSPLHF
TRBV5-1,TRBJ1-1,NA,CASSLGVRERAEAFF
TRBV5-6,TRBJ1-1,NA,CASSLAGGNEAFF
TRBV7-2,TRBJ1-3,NA,CASSRGGVGNTIYF
TRBV27,TRBJ2-3,few,CASSPRLAGGQVDTQYF
TRBV6-1,TRBJ1-6,NA,CAIGDSKGSPLHF
TRBV29-1,TRBJ2-2,NA,CSARQGQGNGELFF